The rows below give T cell receptor beta chains drawn from one sample of a study of radiation and T cells in renal cell carcinoma. Using immunoSEQ multiplex PCR, the repertoire was profiled, and TCRdb retains in-frame clones only, with some absent. The sample lists approximately 80,000 clones; roughly 87% were seen once. Material: blood, obtained from a patient whose treatment included radiotherapy and nephrectomy. The origin of the receptors is a woman in her seventies with renal cell carcinoma. The CDR3 runs from the conserved cysteine through the conserved F or W. D genes are given only for firm matches. Size values are once, few and many counts, or a class for expanded clones, and some rows have none.

>TRBJ2-1|TRBV19|-|-
TGTGCCAGCCGCGGAAGATTGGGGGGACCGTACAATGAGCAGTTCTTC
CASRGRLGGPYNEQFF
>TRBJ2-2|TRBV5-6|TRBD2|-
TGTGCCAGCAGCTCCCTGGAGCGGGGAAACACCGGGGAGCTGTTTTTT
CASSSLERGNTGELFF
>TRBJ2-5|TRBV7-9|TRBD1|-
TGTGCCAGCAGCTTACCAGGGGGCTACCAAGAGACCCAGTACTTC
CASSLPGGYQETQYF
>TRBJ1-5|TRBV5-7|TRBD1|-
TGTGCCAGCAGCTTAGAGTCCTGGACAGGGATTAATAGCAATCAGCCCCAGCATTTT
CASSLESWTGINSNQPQHF
>TRBJ1-4|TRBV7-8|TRBD1|-
TGTGCCAGCAGCAACTACAGGGGGGGGGAAAAACTGTTTTTT
CASSNYRGGEKLFF
>TRBJ1-1|TRBV29-1|-|few
TGCAGCGTTGATGAACTGGGAGCTTTCTTT
CSVDELGAFF
>TRBJ1-6|TRBV11-2|TRBD1|-
TGTGCCAGCAGCCTTAAGACAACAGGGGGCAGTTCACCCCTCCACTTT
CASSLKTTGGSSPLHF
>TRBJ1-6|TRBV6-5|-|-
TGTGCCAGCGCAGAGTCCTCCTATAATTCACCCCTCCACTTT
CASAESSYNSPLHF
>TRBJ2-5|TRBV9|TRBD2|-
TGTGCCAGCAGCACGGGGGGGCCGAGGGAGACCCAGTACTTC
CASSTGGPRETQYF
>TRBJ2-7|TRBV7-2|TRBD1|-
TGTGCCAGCAGCAAGACAGGGATGGGCGAGCAGTACTTC
CASSKTGMGEQYF
>TRBJ1-1|TRBV27|-|-
TGTGCCAGCAGTTTCAGGGGACCGGGCACTGAAGCTTTCTTT
CASSFRGPGTEAFF
>TRBJ1-1|TRBV14|-|-
TGTGCCAGCAGCCGCGTGACTCCCAGAAAGGTCACTGAAGCTTTCTTT
CASSRVTPRKVTEAFF
>TRBJ1-6|TRBV7-6|TRBD1|-
TGTGCCAGCAGCTTGGGACAGGGTAATAATTCACCCCTCCACTTT
CASSLGQGNNSPLHF
>TRBJ2-7|TRBV28|-|-
TGTGCCAGCAGTTTATCAAGACCCCTTATGCGCTACGAGCAGTACTTC
CASSLSRPLMRYEQYF
>TRBJ2-1|TRBV7-8|-|-
TGTGCCAGCAGCTTAGGAGTAGGGGGAGGGCAGTTCTTC
CASSLGVGGGQFF
>TRBJ1-2|TRBV6-4|TRBD1|once
TGTGCCAGCAGTGACACTGGACAGGGCTATGGCTACACCTTC
CASSDTGQGYGYTF
>TRBJ2-7|TRBV6-1|-|-
TGTGCCAGCTGGGGGGTGCCCTACGAGCAGTACTTC
CASWGVPYEQYF
>TRBJ1-2|TRBV29-1|TRBD1|-
TGCAGCGTTGATCAGGTCAGGGGGCTTGAAGGCTACACCTTC
CSVDQVRGLEGYTF
>TRBJ1-1|TRBV2|TRBD1|few
TGTGCCAGCAGTCGGGACAGAAACACTGAAGCTTTCTTT
CASSRDRNTEAFF
>TRBJ2-1|TRBV5-4|-|-
TGTGCCAGCAGCTTGGGGACCCGAAGTGGTGAGCAGTTCTTC
CASSLGTRSGEQFF
>TRBJ2-7|TRBV28|TRBD1|-
TGTGCCAGCAGCCGATCGGGACAGGGGGCTAAGGAGCAGTACTTC
CASSRSGQGAKEQYF
>TRBJ2-2|TRBV4-3|-|-
TGCGCCAGCAGCCAAGTTGGGGAGCTGTTTTTT
CASSQVGELFF
>TRBJ2-3|TRBV14|TRBD2|once
TGTGCCAGCAGCCAAGGAAAGGCGGGGGATTCTAGCACAGATACGCAGTATTTT
CASSQGKAGDSSTDTQYF
>TRBJ2-7|TRBV5-4|TRBD2|-
TGTGCCAGCAGCGCCCTAGCGGGGGGAGAGCAGTACTTC
CASSALAGGEQYF
>TRBJ2-5|TRBV7-9|-|-
TGTGCCAGCAGCATCGGAACGGAGACCCAGTACTTC
CASSIGTETQYF
>TRBJ1-5|TRBV7-9|TRBD1|few
TGTGCCAGCAGCCTCGACGGACAGGGGGCGGCTCAGCCCCAGCATTTT
CASSLDGQGAAQPQHF
>TRBJ1-5|TRBV27|-|-
TGTGCCAGCAGTTTAACCCCCCTACAGTATAGCAATCAGCCCCAGCATTTT
CASSLTPLQYSNQPQHF
>TRBJ2-5|TRBV6-1|-|-
TGTGCCAGCAGTGGAAGGGTCCCTCAAGAGACCCAGTACTTC
CASSGRVPQETQYF
>TRBJ2-7|TRBV28|TRBD1|-
TGTGCCAGCAGTTTGTCCGGGACAGGGGCAGGGGAGCAGTACTTC
CASSLSGTGAGEQYF
>TRBJ2-2|TRBV7-3|TRBD2|-
TGTGCCAGCAGCCCGCGGGGGGTCGCCGGGGAGCTGTTTTTT
CASSPRGVAGELFF
>TRBJ1-1|TRBV6-5|-|once
TGTGCCAGCAGTTACCGTCCGGGGGGCTCTGAAGCTTTCTTT
CASSYRPGGSEAFF
>TRBJ1-6|TRBV30|-|-
TGTGCCTGGAGTACCAATTCACCCCTCCACTTT
CAWSTNSPLHF
>TRBJ2-5|TRBV5-1|TRBD2|-
TGCGCCAGTCGGCTTGGCCGCCTAGCGGGGGGCGAGGGGGAGACCCAGTACTTC
CASRLGRLAGGEGETQYF
>TRBJ2-2|TRBV19|TRBD1|-
TGTGCCAGTAGCACGGACAGGGGATTCGGGGAGCTGTTTTTT
CASSTDRGFGELFF
>TRBJ1-5|TRBV18|TRBD1|-
TGTGCCAGCTCCCCGACAGGGGGAGGGTATCAGCCCCAGCATTTT
CASSPTGGGYQPQHF
>TRBJ1-2|TRBV6-5|TRBD1|-
TGTGCCAGCAGTTACCCGGGACAGTATGGCTACACCTTC
CASSYPGQYGYTF
>TRBJ1-2|TRBV28|-|-
TGTGCCAGCATTTCAGCTAGGGCAGGCTATGGCTACACCTTC
CASISARAGYGYTF
>TRBJ2-1|TRBV27|TRBD2|-
TGTGCCAGCAGTTTATATGGGACTAGCGGGGCTTACAATGAGCAGTTCTTC
CASSLYGTSGAYNEQFF
>TRBJ1-6|TRBV30|TRBD1|-
TGTGCCTGGAGTGTACCAGACAGGGGCGGACCCCTCCACTTT
CAWSVPDRGGPLHF
>TRBJ1-1|TRBV28|-|-
TGTGCCAGCAGTTCCCCTACCTGGGAAGCTTTCTTT
CASSSPTWEAFF
>TRBJ2-3|TRBV19|TRBD2|-
TGTGCCAGTAGTCTACTAGCGGGGGGTGAAATAGATACGCAGTATTTT
CASSLLAGGEIDTQYF
>TRBJ1-2|TRBV2|TRBD1|-
TGTGCCAGCCCGGACAGGGGGCGAAGAAAAGGCTACACCTTC
CASPDRGRRKGYTF
>TRBJ2-1|TRBV6-5|TRBD1|-
TGTGCCAGCAGTTACTCGGGACAGGGGTACAATGAGCAGTTCTTC
CASSYSGQGYNEQFF
>TRBJ1-1|TRBV2|TRBD1|-
TGTGCCAGCAGTGCAGAACCCCGGACAGGGGGAGGGGATGAAGCTTTCTTT
CASSAEPRTGGGDEAFF
>TRBJ2-3|TRBV7-3|-|-
TGTGCCAGCAGCTTTCTTGGGACAGATACGCAGTATTTT
CASSFLGTDTQYF
>TRBJ2-1|TRBV11-1|-|-
TGTGCCAGCAGCTTATTTTCACCAGGGGCCTACAATGAGCAGTTCTTC
CASSLFSPGAYNEQFF
>TRBJ1-1|TRBV19|-|-
TGTGCCAGTAGTATTTCCGGGACCACTGAAGCTTTCTTT
CASSISGTTEAFF